This T cell receptor (beta chain) comes out of a study of naive and memory T cell subsets. Whole-study results and caveats: TCR transcript changes with activation or differentiation may affect this RNA method.

This clonotype was detected only a few times. Its antigen is as yet unknown. Looked up from germline, CDR1 is SQVTM and CDR2 is ANQGSEA. This CDR3 contains 13 residues. V was clipped by 5 bases and J by 3 bases; unmatched bases: 2. TCR cDNA received a 3' ligated oligonucleotide that carried a UMI. Cells were not sorted; total RNA input targeted roughly 1 to 1,100 ng. Four PCR rounds used nested alpha and beta constant region primers plus the SP2 primer. A single record per CDR3 protein comes from TCRdb applying MiXCR to the 5' RACE reads. The top ten clones hold approximately 21% of a sample with about 62,000 distinct CDR3 sequences, approximately 8% of them seen once.

The chain links TRBV29-1 to TRBJ1-4; 8 bases agree with TRBD1. This sequence was found in a female donor in good health. This chain's CDR3 is CSVLTGANEKLFF. CDR3 DNA: TGCAGCGTTCTGACAGGGGCTAATGAAAAACTGTTTTTT.